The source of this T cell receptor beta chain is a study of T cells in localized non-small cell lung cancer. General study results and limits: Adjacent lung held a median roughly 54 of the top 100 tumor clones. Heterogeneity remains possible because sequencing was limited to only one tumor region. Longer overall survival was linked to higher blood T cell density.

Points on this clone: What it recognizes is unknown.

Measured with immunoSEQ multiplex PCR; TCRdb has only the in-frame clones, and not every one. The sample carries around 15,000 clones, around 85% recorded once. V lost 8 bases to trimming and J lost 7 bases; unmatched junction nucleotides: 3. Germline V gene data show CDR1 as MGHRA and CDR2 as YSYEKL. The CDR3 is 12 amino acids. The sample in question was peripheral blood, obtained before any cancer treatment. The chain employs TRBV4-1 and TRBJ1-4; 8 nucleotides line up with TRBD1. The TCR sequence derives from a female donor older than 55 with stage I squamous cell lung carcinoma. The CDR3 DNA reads TGCGCCAGCCGCGGACAGGGTGAAAAACTGTTTTTT. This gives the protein CASRGQGEKLFF.